This T cell receptor beta chain was profiled in a study of cytomegalovirus exposure and HLA in healthy donors. Study-wide results and limits: When a later analysis compared HLA-associated TCR beta chains with equally common others, the HLA-associated chains turned out to be more clonally expanded and to have lower generation probabilities.

Healthy individuals who donated bone marrow served as the donors. A remark on this clone: Its antigen is unidentified.

V dropped 1 base and J dropped 5; count of bases not matched to a gene: 12. CDR3 length: 18 amino acids. Per the germline V gene, CDR1 is LGHNA and CDR2 is YSLEER. A multiplex PCR was run with 60 Vbeta primers and 13 Jbeta primers. Measured with immunoSEQ multiplex PCR; TCRdb has only the in-frame clones, and not every one. Of about 89,000 clones in the sample, 76% were seen once. This chain links TRBV4-3 with TRBJ1-5, with TRBD1 matching 9 bases. The sequencing input was PBMCs. This receptor was identified in a male donor in good health and CMV-seronegative. CDR3 amino acids: CASSQGGMTGGSDQPQHF. For the CDR3, the DNA is TGCGCCAGCAGCCAAGGGGGGATGACAGGGGGAAGCGATCAGCCCCAGCATTTT.